The 24 T cell receptor beta chains below all came from one sample that was sequenced in a study of blood T cell repertoires in COVID-19. Profiling relied on immunoSEQ multiplex PCR, and the TCRdb table lists in-frame clones only, not all of them. The data show about 400,000 clones, 85% to 90% seen once. What was sequenced was PBMCs or T cells enriched from blood (not recorded which). The source of these receptors is a woman aged 25 to 45 who had recovered from COVID-19.

Only one count was recorded for this clone. V and J are TRBV19 and TRBJ2-1; TRBD1 agrees at 10 bases. J was trimmed by 10 bases and V by 5 bases; bases with no gene match: 14. CDR3 size: 16 residues. CDR1 LNHDA and CDR2 SQIVND come from the germline V gene (reference sequence). This chain's CDR3 is CASSSPRDRGGGEQFF. Here the CDR3 DNA reads TGTGCCAGTAGTTCCCCACGGGACAGGGGAGGAGGAGAGCAGTTCTTC.

The V and J genes are TRBV10-2 and TRBJ1-1, with D tentatively TRBD1 (6 bases). This CDR3 contains 16 residues. V dropped 6 bases and J dropped 3 bases, with 20 bases sitting between them. Germline CDR1 is WSHSY and CDR2 is SAAADI. CDR3 amino acids: CASSRGFGFSDTEAFF. CDR3 nucleotide sequence: TGCGCCAGCAGCAGGGGTTTCGGGTTTTCTGACACTGAAGCTTTCTTT.

By sample fraction, this clone is medium-sized. The chain couples TRBV9 to TRBJ1-1; no reliable D call. Germline values: CDR1 SGDLS, CDR2 YYNGEE. The CDR3 spans 12 residues. Trimming left V 3 bases short and J 7 bases short, with 10 bases between. CDR3 coding DNA: TGTGCCAGCAGCGACAGAAGCGGTGAAGCTTTCTTT. Translated, it gives CASSDRSGEAFF.

This chain joins TRBV5-1 and TRBJ2-3; 8 nucleotides align to TRBD2. CDR1 SGHRS and CDR2 YFSETQ come from the germline V gene. V shed 7 bases and J 5 bases; nucleotides not matched to a gene: 9. The CDR3 is 14 residues long. The chain's CDR3 is CASYVGGRQDTQYF. DNA for the CDR3: TGCGCCAGCTATGTCGGCGGGAGGCAAGATACGCAGTATTTT.

The V call is TRBV18, the J call TRBJ1-6; D is perhaps TRBD1 (6 bases). From germline, CDR1 is KGHSH and CDR2 LQKENI. V was trimmed by 3 bases and J by 10 bases, leaving 19 bases between them. The CDR3 runs to 16 residues. The CDR3 reads CASSPTTGWPNSPLHF. CDR3 nucleotides: TGTGCCAGCTCACCTACGACAGGATGGCCGAACTCACCCCTCCACTTT. Complete variable domain (other parts from reference TRBV18 and TRBJ1-6): NAGVMQNPRHLVRRRGQEARLRCSPMKGHSHVYWYRQLPEEGLKFMVYLQKENIIDESGMPKERFSAEFPKEGPSILRIQQVVRGDSAAYFCASSPTTGWPNSPLHFGNGTRLTVT.

This rearrangement joins TRBV6-5 to TRBJ2-1; 7 nucleotides agree with TRBD2. The CDR3 runs 14 residues. Germline lookup yields CDR1 MNHEY and CDR2 SVGAGI. With V trimmed by 7 bases and J by 5 bases, 8 bases remained unmatched. CDR3 sequence reads: CASTGTTVNNEQFF. The CDR3 bases are TGTGCCAGCACTGGGACTACGGTAAACAATGAGCAGTTCTTC.

This chain links TRBV19 with TRBJ1-5; D call uncertain. The germline gives CDR1 LNHDA, CDR2 SQIVND (reference sequence). Trimming removed 2 bases from V and 5 bases from J, with 7 bases in between. The CDR3 runs to 13 residues. CDR3 loop: CASSITADQPQHF. The CDR3 DNA is TGTGCCAGTAGTATAACCGCGGATCAGCCCCAGCATTTT.

The genes are TRBV6-1 and TRBJ2-1, with a weak D call TRBD2 (7 bases). The CDR3 consists of 16 residues. From germline, CDR1 is MNHNS and CDR2 SASEGT. V was trimmed by 0 bases and J by 6 bases, leaving 15 bases between them. The CDR3 DNA sequence: TGTGCCAGCAGTGAAGCGCTGATCGGGGGGCGCAATGAGCAGTTCTTC. This gives the protein CASSEALIGGRNEQFF.

The rearrangement joins TRBV5-1 to TRBJ2-1, with 12 bases fitting TRBD2. This CDR3 is built from 13 residues. Per germline, CDR1 SGHRS and CDR2 YFSETQ. The J segment lost 6 bases and the V segment lost 5 bases, leaving 0 bases of the junction unmatched. CDR3 nucleotide sequence: TGCGCCAGCAGGACTAGCGGGAGCAATGAGCAGTTCTTC. This encodes CASRTSGSNEQFF.

This clone showed up just once. This chain joins TRBV7-9 and TRBJ1-1, with D perhaps matching TRBD1 (5 bases). V was pared by 9 bases and J by 9 bases, with 17 bases between. This CDR3 contains 12 residues. Germline V lookup: CDR1 SEHNR, CDR2 FQNEAQ (reference sequence). CDR3 DNA: TGTGCCAGTGTGGTGGGGCAGGTTAAAGCTTTCTTT. Its protein is CASVVGQVKAFF.

The chain employs TRBV19 and TRBJ1-3, with a possible D match to TRBD1 (5 bases). Trimming cost V 3 bases and J 2 bases, with 14 bases left between them. CDR1 LNHDA and CDR2 SQIVND come from the germline V gene (reference sequence). The CDR3 length is 16 residues. In nucleotides, the CDR3 is TGTGCCAGTAGTATCATAGGACATAAGACTGGAAACACCATATATTTT. Its translation is CASSIIGHKTGNTIYF.

The chain has TRBV28 and TRBJ1-5; D may be TRBD1 (6 bases). In germline, CDR1 is MDHEN, CDR2 SYDVKM. V lost 4 bases, J lost 5 bases, and 12 bases lay in between. This CDR3 spans 14 amino acids. CDR3 residues: CASSSLQGHQPQHF. Here the CDR3 DNA reads TGTGCCAGCAGTTCCTTGCAGGGGCATCAGCCCCAGCATTTT.

In its sample, this clone was seen once. The chain is built from TRBV4-2 and TRBJ1-1; D is unclear. The CDR3 sequence is 13 residues long. With 1 base removed from V and 0 bases from J, the gap between germline ends came to 3 bases. CDR1 LGHNA and CDR2 YNFKEQ come from the germline V gene. CDR3 nucleotides: TGTGCCAGCAGCCAAGTATTGAACACTGAAGCTTTCTTT. Translating it yields CASSQVLNTEAFF.

The rearrangement uses TRBV6-5 and TRBJ2-7; D gene unclear. CDR1 is MNHEY and CDR2 is SVGAGI in the germline V gene. This CDR3 is built from 15 residues. V was trimmed by 5 bases and J by 3 bases, leaving 17 bases between them. The CDR3 here is CASSRPGVAGYEQYF. CDR3 sequence (DNA): TGTGCCAGCAGTCGCCCGGGTGTCGCCGGCTACGAGCAGTACTTC.

V usage is TRBV11-2 and J usage is TRBJ2-2; 9 bases agree with TRBD2. The germline gives CDR1 SGHAT, CDR2 FQNNGV. After removal of 2 bases from V and 5 bases from J, the junction contained 12 bases not matched to a gene. The CDR3 has 18 amino acids. Written as DNA, the CDR3 is TGTGCCAGCAGCTTAAGGCCACTGGAAGCGGGAGGTACCGGGGAGCTGTTTTTT. Translated, it gives CASSLRPLEAGGTGELFF. Supplemented by reference TRBV11-2 and TRBJ2-2, the full variable domain reads EAGVAQSPRYKIIEKRQSVAFWCNPISGHATLYWYQQILGQGPKLLIQFQNNGVVDDSQLPKDRFSAERLKGVDSTLKIQPAKLEDSAVYLCASSLRPLEAGGTGELFFGEGSRLTVL.

The gene calls are TRBV3-1 (or the pseudogene TRBV3-2) and TRBJ2-7; D remains unclear. Germline V gene lookup returns CDR1 LGHDT and CDR2 YNNKEL (reference sequence). This CDR3 spans 13 amino acids. The V end was cut by 1 base, the J end by 1 base, with 5 bases between. For the CDR3, the DNA is TGTGCCAGCAGCCAAGTTTCTTCCTACGAGCAGTACTTC. Its translation: CASSQVSSYEQYF.

The chain has TRBV3-1 (or the pseudogene TRBV3-2) and TRBJ1-5; tentative D call: TRBD1 (6 bases). The germline gives CDR1 LGHDT, CDR2 YNNKEL (reference sequence). This CDR3 has 20 residues. Trimming pared 0 bases from V and 3 bases from J, leaving 24 bases between. The CDR3 region is CASSQEMWGGVRIINQPQHF. Written as DNA, the CDR3 is TGTGCCAGCAGCCAAGAGATGTGGGGGGGCGTGCGAATTATCAATCAGCCCCAGCATTTT.

This sequence joins TRBV5-1 and TRBJ2-7; 14 bases agree with TRBD2. Losses at the gene ends were 0 bases for V and 3 bases for J; bases not matched to a gene: 2. The CDR3 extends over 16 amino acids. Germline CDR1 SGHRS, CDR2 YFSETQ. This CDR3 reads CASSLVGTSGGYEQYF. Written as DNA, the CDR3 is TGCGCCAGCAGCTTGGTGGGGACTAGCGGGGGCTACGAGCAGTACTTC.

This chain joins TRBV3-1 (or the pseudogene TRBV3-2) and TRBJ2-3; possible D gene TRBD1, 6 bases. Deletions cut 2 bases from V and 2 bases from J, with 11 bases between. CDR3 length: 15 residues. Germline values: CDR1 LGHDT, CDR2 YNNKEL (reference sequence). CDR3 nucleotides: TGTGCCAGCAGCCAACGAAGGGGGAACACAGATACGCAGTATTTT. Its translation: CASSQRRGNTDTQYF.

The V call is TRBV5-1, the J call TRBJ1-4; TRBD1 agrees at 9 bases. This CDR3 contains 17 residues. Trimming cost V 5 bases and J 4 bases; bases outside gene matches: 12. CDR1 and CDR2 (germline): SGHRS, YFSETQ. The CDR3 here is CASRSSLGQGGNEKLFF. The CDR3 region has the DNA TGCGCCAGCAGGTCATCTCTGGGACAGGGTGGTAATGAAAAACTGTTTTTT.

As DNA, the CDR3 is TGTGCCAGCAGTTTCAAACGGGACAGGGGCTCCTATAATTCACCCCTCCACTTT. Amino acids: CASSFKRDRGSYNSPLHF. The chain employs TRBV27 and TRBJ1-6, with 10 bases identical to TRBD1. The CDR3 length is 18 residues. J lost 0 bases, V lost 3 bases, and 5 bases had no gene match. Germline V gives CDR1 MNHEY, CDR2 SMNVEV (reference sequence).

This chain uses TRBV4-1 with TRBJ1-5; D is unclear. Between the trimmed V and J ends, which lost 4 bases and 7 bases, there was a span of 8 bases. CDR3 length: 12 residues. Germline CDR1 and CDR2: MGHRA and YSYEKL. The CDR3 DNA is TGCGCCAGCAGCCGAGGGAGCCAGCCCCAGCATTTT. It codes for CASSRGSQPQHF.

The chain uses TRBV27 and TRBJ2-3; 7 positions match TRBD2. The germline V gene has CDR1 MNHEY and CDR2 SMNVEV (reference sequence). The CDR3 loop spans 15 amino acids. Trimming cost V 5 bases and J 0 bases; bases outside gene matches: 5. The CDR3 nucleotides read TGTGCCAGCAGTCCCACTAGCGCCAGCACAGATACGCAGTATTTT. This gives the protein CASSPTSASTDTQYF.

The J gene is TRBJ2-5, the V gene TRBV5-1; D perhaps matches TRBD2 (5 bases). This CDR3 contains 12 residues. Between the trimmed V and J ends, which lost 0 bases and 6 bases, there was a span of 6 bases. Germline CDR1 SGHRS, CDR2 YFSETQ. This CDR3 reads CASSLAGKTQYF. CDR3 nucleotides: TGCGCCAGCAGCTTGGCCGGGAAGACCCAGTACTTC.